This is a list of T cell receptor beta chains from one sample in a study of low-dose radiotherapy and immunotherapy resistance in tumors. TCRdb re-derived calls from the reads in MiXCR, one entry per CDR3 protein. The sample includes around 79,000 distinct CDR3 sequences, around 18% of them seen just once. The sequencing here drew on PBMCs, taken before treatment. Source of these receptors: a male donor with prostate cancer. The CDR3 runs from the conserved cysteine through the conserved F or W. A D gene is named only where the DNA matches it firmly. The size entry is marked missing in some rows and otherwise reads once, few, many or a size class.

- | TRBJ2-3 | TRBV7-9 | many | TGTGCCAGCAGCTTAGACGGAACTAGCACAGATACGCAGTATTTT | CASSLDGTSTDTQYF
- | TRBJ2-5 | TRBV11-2 | - | - | CASSFYICSARDPPGETQYF
- | TRBJ2-5 | TRBV7-2 | many | TGTGCCAGCAGCTTTGGTCTAGCGGAGACCCAGTACTTC | CASSFGLAETQYF
TRBD1 | TRBJ2-4 | TRBV6-1 | many | TGTGCCAGCAGGGAAAGACCGTATCGACAGGGGAATTGGGACATTCAGTACTTC | CASRERPYRQGNWDIQYF
TRBD2 | TRBJ2-2 | TRBV7-2 | many | TGTGCCAGCAGCTTAGACACTAGCGGATTGTCCGGGGAGCTGTTTTTT | CASSLDTSGLSGELFF
- | TRBJ2-3 | TRBV19 | many | TGTGCCAGTAGTATAGAACGCCAGGATACGCAGTATTTT | CASSIERQDTQYF
- | TRBJ1-1 | TRBV5-1 | many | TGCGCCAGCAGGGAGGGTCGTGCTGAAGCTTTCTTT | CASREGRAEAFF
TRBD2 | TRBJ2-3 | TRBV4-3 | many | TGCGCCAGCAGCCAAGTGCTCCCGGGACTAGCAGTAGATACGCAGTATTTT | CASSQVLPGLAVDTQYF
- | TRBJ1-2 | TRBV10-3 | - | TGTGCCATCCAAAGAGGGGTCTATGGCTACACCTTC | CAIQRGVYGYTF
TRBD1 | TRBJ2-1 | TRBV20-1 | few | TGCAGTTCAACAGGGGGCCCTTACAATGAGCAGTTCTTC | CSSTGGPYNEQFF
- | TRBJ1-1 | TRBV4-1 | many | TGCGCCAGCAGCCAAGATGCGGGCCAGACTAACACTGAAGCTTTCTTT | CASSQDAGQTNTEAFF
- | TRBJ1-5 | TRBV4-2 | many | TGTGCCAGCAGCCAAGAGAGCGGCAATAGCAATCAGCCCCAGCATTTT | CASSQESGNSNQPQHF
- | TRBJ2-5 | TRBV30 | many | TGTGCCTGGACCGTTGGGGAATATGGCGAGACCCAGTACTTC | CAWTVGEYGETQYF
- | TRBJ1-1 | TRBV28 | - | TGTGCCAGCAGCTGGGACGGGAGCAATGAAGCTTTCTTT | CASSWDGSNEAFF
- | TRBJ2-5 | TRBV7-2 | - | TGTGCCAGCAGCTTTAACGGGGGCGTTCAAGAGACCCAGTACTTC | CASSFNGGVQETQYF
TRBD2 | TRBJ2-1 | TRBV20-1 | many | TGCAGTTTCAGCGGGGCCTACAATGAGCAGTTCTTC | CSFSGAYNEQFF
- | TRBJ2-1 | TRBV30 | many | TGTGCCTGGCCCCCGGATCTAGAAAGACAGTTCTTC | CAWPPDLERQFF
- | TRBJ2-5 | TRBV7-2 | many | TGTGCCAGCCAGGAGCAGGAGACCCAGTACTTC | CASQEQETQYF
- | TRBJ2-2 | TRBV26 | - | - | CASSLPLQGTGELFFVFF
- | TRBJ2-5 | TRBV16 | many | TGTGCCAGCAGCCAGGACTTCCCGGCCTCAACACAAGAGACCCAGTACTTC | CASSQDFPASTQETQYF
- | TRBJ2-2 | TRBV7-9 | many | TGTGCCAGCAGCTGGGGGGCCACGAACACCGGGGAGCTGTTTTTT | CASSWGATNTGELFF
- | TRBJ2-3 | TRBV4-1 | many | TGCGCCAGCAGCCAAGATTGGCTGGCTAGCACAGATACGCAGTATTTT | CASSQDWLASTDTQYF
- | TRBJ2-7 | TRBV19 | few | TGTGCCAGTAGTAGAGAGACAGCCTCCCCCTCCTACGAGCAGTACTTC | CASSRETASPSYEQYF
- | TRBJ1-1 | TRBV7-9 | many | TGTGCCAGCAGGCCCTTGGGTACTGAAGCTTTCTTT | CASRPLGTEAFF